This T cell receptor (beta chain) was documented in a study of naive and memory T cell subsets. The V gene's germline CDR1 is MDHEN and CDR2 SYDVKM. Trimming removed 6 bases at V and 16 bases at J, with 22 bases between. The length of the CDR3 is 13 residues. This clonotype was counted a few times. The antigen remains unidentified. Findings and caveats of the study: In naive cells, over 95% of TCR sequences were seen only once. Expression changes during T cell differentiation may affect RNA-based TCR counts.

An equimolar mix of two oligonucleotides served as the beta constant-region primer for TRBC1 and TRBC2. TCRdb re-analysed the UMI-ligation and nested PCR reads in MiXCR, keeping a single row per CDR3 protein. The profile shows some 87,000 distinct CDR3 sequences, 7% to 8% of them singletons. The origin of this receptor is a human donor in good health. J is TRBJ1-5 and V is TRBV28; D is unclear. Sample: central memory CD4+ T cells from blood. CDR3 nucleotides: TGTGCCAGCAGCTCACTTCTTATCGTACGGTCCCATTTT. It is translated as CASSSLLIVRSHF.